One and the same sample provided the 24 T cell receptor beta chains below, sequenced in a study of T cell repertoires in cytomegalovirus infection. No antigens are known for them. TCRdb re-analysed the reads in MiXCR, keeping a single row per CDR3 protein. The sample records 55,000 to 70,000 distinct CDR3 sequences, around 21% being singletons. Sequences were obtained from PBMCs, sequenced either directly or after in vitro stimulation (not recorded which). The receptors here all came from a human donor in good health (CMV status not recorded). Some clones in this sample may be carry-over from other donors' samples.

This clonotype was recorded at least ten times. This chain connects TRBV25-1 to TRBJ1-2; no clear D. Deletions cut 3 bases from V and 4 bases from J, with 15 bases between. CDR3 length: 15 amino acids. The germline gives CDR1 MGHDK, CDR2 SYGVNS. The CDR3 coding sequence is TGTGCCAGCAGTGACAAATCTGGACGGATCTATGGCTACACCTTC. Amino acids: CASSDKSGRIYGYTF.

This chain links TRBV24-1 with TRBJ2-1; D is unresolved. Between the trimmed V and J ends, which lost 1 base and 16 bases, there was a span of 16 bases. Germline CDR1 KGHDR, CDR2 SFDVKD. CDR3 length: 13 amino acids. The CDR3 is CATSDFPARLKFF. CDR3 DNA: TGTGCCACCAGTGATTTCCCCGCGAGGCTGAAATTCTTC.

The table lists this clonotype with many counts. This chain links TRBV7-2 with TRBJ2-3; 10 nucleotides line up with TRBD2. The trim removed 1 base at V and 6 bases at J, leaving 10 bases unmatched. The CDR3 is made up of 17 amino acids. Germline-derived CDR1 and CDR2 are SGHTA and FQGNSA. In nucleotides, the CDR3 is TGTGCCAGCAGCTTAGAACCAGCGGGAGGGCCTGTTGATACGCAGTATTTT. Its protein product is CASSLEPAGGPVDTQYF.

This clonotype occurred many times. This sequence joins TRBV7-2 and TRBJ2-1, with TRBD2 identical over 11 bases. Trimming at V came to 1 base and at J to 8 bases, leaving 7 bases not matched to a gene. CDR3 length: 16 residues. The germline gives CDR1 SGHTA, CDR2 FQGNSA. In nucleotides, the CDR3 is TGTGCCAGCAGCTTAGTTCTAGCGGGAGGATACGATGAGCAGTTCTTC. Translation gives CASSLVLAGGYDEQFF.

To note about this clonotype: This may come from a read error, since a much larger clone is one base off. The V gene is TRBV4-1, the J gene TRBJ1-2; 7 positions match TRBD1. Germline values: CDR1 MGHRA, CDR2 YSYEKL. The CDR3 covers 15 residues. CDR3 sequence reads: CASSRLGQYNYSYTF. The DNA of the CDR3 is TGCGCCAGCAGCCGCCTGGGACAGTATAACTATAGCTACACCTTC.

The V and J genes are TRBV7-4 and TRBJ1-4, with 8 bases identical to TRBD1. The trim removed 5 bases at V and 5 bases at J, leaving 7 bases unmatched. This CDR3 comprises 15 residues. Germline CDR1 reads SGHVT; CDR2 reads SQSDAQ. CDR3: CASSTRQGPNEKLFF. DNA of the CDR3: TGTGCCAGCAGCACCCGACAGGGGCCGAATGAAAAACTGTTTTTT.

The genes are TRBV6-5 and TRBJ2-3, with a weak D call TRBD2 (6 bases). Trimming shortened V by 6 bases and J by 3 bases, and 16 bases separated the two germline ends. Germline CDR1 MNHEY, CDR2 SVGAGI. This CDR3 has 15 amino acids. Here the CDR3 reads CASRYGSGGTDTQYF. The CDR3 region has the DNA TGTGCCAGCAGATACGGCAGCGGAGGGACAGATACGCAGTATTTT.

This sequence joins TRBV5-4 and TRBJ2-1; 11 nucleotides agree with TRBD2. There are 18 residues in the CDR3. The V and J ends lost 0 bases and 0 bases, in that order; junction bases with no gene match: 5. Germline V gives CDR1 SGHNT, CDR2 YYREEE (reference sequence). The CDR3: CASSLETSGTSSYNEQFF. CDR3 nucleotide sequence: TGTGCCAGCAGCTTGGAGACTAGCGGGACGAGCTCCTACAATGAGCAGTTCTTC.

This clonotype has more than one count but fewer than ten. This chain uses TRBV28 with TRBJ2-4; no clear D gene. CDR3 length equals 16 residues. Per the germline V gene, CDR1 is MDHEN and CDR2 is SYDVKM. The V end was cut by 6 bases, the J end by 9 bases, with 24 bases between. The CDR3 is CASSEAASPLSSIQYF. Written as DNA, the CDR3 is TGTGCCAGCAGCGAGGCGGCGAGCCCCCTTAGCTCCATTCAGTACTTC. The full variable domain, completed using reference TRBV28 and TRBJ2-4, is DVKVTQSSRYLVKRTGEKVFLECVQDMDHENMFWYRQDPGLGLRLIYFSYDVKMKEKGDIPEGYSVSREKKERFSLILESASTNQTSMYLCASSEAASPLSSIQYFGAGTRLSVL.

This clonotype was observed at least ten times. CDR3 region: CASSLHRGLAGFSYNEQFF. In nucleotides, the CDR3 is TGTGCCAGCAGCTTACATCGCGGACTAGCGGGTTTCTCCTACAATGAGCAGTTCTTC. The chain is built from TRBV7-9 and TRBJ2-1; 11 nucleotides line up with TRBD2. Trimming cost V 2 bases and J 0 bases; bases outside gene matches: 9. The CDR3 length is 19 residues. Germline CDR1 is SEHNR and CDR2 is FQNEAQ (reference sequence).

This clonotype was observed a handful of times. This sequence joins TRBV19 and TRBJ2-1; D gene unclear. The CDR3 totals 13 residues. The V end lost 3 bases, the J end lost 8 bases, and 11 bases lay between the germline ends. Per germline, CDR1 LNHDA and CDR2 SQIVND (reference sequence). Written as DNA, the CDR3 is TGTGCCAGTAGTATCAGTAGGGCCCATGAGCAGTTCTTC. Encoded protein: CASSISRAHEQFF.

The V and J genes are TRBV12-3 or TRBV12-4 and TRBJ2-2; no clear D gene. V lost 1 base to trimming and J lost 7 bases, with 10 bases between them. This CDR3 comprises 14 residues. The CDR3 spells CASSLGPTGGELFF. The CDR3 coding sequence is TGTGCCAGCAGTTTAGGGCCCACGGGCGGGGAGCTGTTTTTT.

This clonotype was recorded many times. The V gene is TRBV7-2, the J gene TRBJ2-1; D unclear. This CDR3 is 14 amino acids long. Trimming left V 9 bases short and J 1 base short, with 13 bases between. Germline values: CDR1 SGHTA, CDR2 FQGNSA. The CDR3 here is CASTEKKSYNEQFF. DNA of the CDR3: TGTGCCAGTACCGAAAAGAAATCCTACAATGAGCAGTTCTTC.

The sample holds many counts of this clonotype. The rearrangement uses TRBV7-2 and TRBJ2-5, with D perhaps being TRBD1 or TRBD2 (7 bases each). Germline lookup yields CDR1 SGHTA and CDR2 FQGNSA. The CDR3 extends over 14 amino acids. Trimming left V 4 bases short and J 4 bases short, with 13 bases between. In DNA form, the CDR3 reads TGTGCCAGCAGCTCGCAGGGGGGGAGAGAGACCCAGTACTTC. Its protein product is CASSSQGGRETQYF.

The rearrangement links TRBV11-2 to TRBJ2-1; 9 nucleotides line up with TRBD2. J lost 6 bases, V lost 4 bases, and 4 bases had no gene match. This CDR3 spans 14 amino acids. Per the germline V gene, CDR1 is SGHAT and CDR2 is FQNNGV. CDR3 residues: CASSSLTSGNEQFF. The CDR3 region has the DNA TGTGCCAGCAGCTCTTTGACTAGCGGCAATGAGCAGTTCTTC.

This clonotype has just a few counts. This chain uses TRBV12-5 with TRBJ2-1, with 7 bases identical to TRBD1. Germline CDR1 reads LGHNT; CDR2 reads FRNRAP. CDR3 length: 14 residues. V gave up 1 base and J gave up 5 bases; unmatched junction bases: 2. The CDR3 DNA is TGTGCTAGTGGTTTGGGACAGGGTAACAATGAGCAGTTCTTC. It is translated as CASGLGQGNNEQFF.

There are a few counts of this clonotype. The V call is TRBV6-5, the J call TRBJ2-3, with 13 bases aligning to TRBD2. The trim removed 5 bases at V and 7 bases at J, leaving 6 bases unmatched. From germline, CDR1 is MNHEY and CDR2 SVGAGI. The CDR3 covers 15 residues. In nucleotides, the CDR3 is TGTGCCAGCAGTCCACTAGCGGGAGGGCCGAATACGCAGTATTTT. Translating gives CASSPLAGGPNTQYF.

The genes are TRBV7-8 and TRBJ2-3; 7 nucleotides agree with TRBD2. In germline, CDR1 is SGHVS, CDR2 FQNEAQ. After removal of 7 bases from V and 3 bases from J, the junction contained 13 bases not matched to a gene. This CDR3 region has 16 residues. CDR3 region: CASTLGVREQTDTQYF. The DNA of the CDR3 is TGTGCCAGCACCCTAGGGGTGCGGGAGCAAACAGATACGCAGTATTTT.

As DNA, the CDR3 is TGTGCCAGCAGGAGGACTAGGGACACCGGGGAGCTGTTTTTT. This codes for CASRRTRDTGELFF. The chain couples TRBV6-1 to TRBJ2-2, with 7 nucleotides matching TRBD2. The V gene end was trimmed by 6 bases and the J gene end by 3 bases; junction bases not matched to a gene: 4. This CDR3 spans 14 amino acids. CDR1 and CDR2 from the germline V gene are MNHNS and SASEGT.

The V call is TRBV7-2, the J call TRBJ2-3; D could derive from TRBD1 or TRBD2 (6 bases each). CDR3 length: 14 amino acids. V lost 5 bases and J lost 6, with 15 bases in between. In germline, CDR1 is SGHTA, CDR2 FQGNSA. The DNA of the CDR3 is TGTGCCAGCAGCCGAAAGGGGGGCATGGATACGCAGTATTTT. This codes for CASSRKGGMDTQYF.

This chain joins TRBV20-1 and TRBJ1-2; D gene ambiguous. Trimming left V 0 bases short and J 3 bases short, with 8 bases between. The CDR3 runs to 13 residues. CDR1 is DFQATT, CDR2 SNEGSKA, per germline (reference sequence). CDR3 region: CSARDPRDYGYTF. CDR3 DNA: TGCAGTGCTAGAGATCCAAGGGACTATGGCTACACCTTC.

There are a few counts of this clonotype. This chain joins TRBV6-1 and TRBJ2-5, with TRBD2 matching over 15 bases. This CDR3 contains 16 residues. V shed 5 bases and J 1 base; nucleotides not matched to a gene: 2. Germline CDR1 MNHNS, CDR2 SASEGT. The CDR3 DNA reads as TGTGCCAGCAGTAAGGGACTAGCGGGAGGCCAAGAGACCCAGTACTTC. This codes for CASSKGLAGGQETQYF.

This clonotype was counted many times. The gene calls are TRBV7-2 and TRBJ2-7; 9 bases line up with TRBD1. Looked up from germline, CDR1 is SGHTA and CDR2 is FQGNSA. The CDR3 sequence is 14 residues long. V shed 0 bases and J 4 bases; nucleotides not matched to a gene: 1. The CDR3 sequence: CASSLAGTGYEQYF. CDR3 in DNA: TGTGCCAGCAGCTTAGCCGGGACAGGGTACGAGCAGTACTTC.

Many counts were recorded for this clonotype. This chain joins TRBV18 and TRBJ1-1, with D uncertain. The CDR3 totals 15 residues. Germline V CDR1 and CDR2: KGHSH, LQKENI. V lost 2 bases, J lost 4 bases, and 14 bases lay in between. As DNA, the CDR3 is TGTGCCAGCTCACCAGGAGTGCAGGCGGCCACTGAAGCTTTCTTT. This sequence encodes CASSPGVQAATEAFF.